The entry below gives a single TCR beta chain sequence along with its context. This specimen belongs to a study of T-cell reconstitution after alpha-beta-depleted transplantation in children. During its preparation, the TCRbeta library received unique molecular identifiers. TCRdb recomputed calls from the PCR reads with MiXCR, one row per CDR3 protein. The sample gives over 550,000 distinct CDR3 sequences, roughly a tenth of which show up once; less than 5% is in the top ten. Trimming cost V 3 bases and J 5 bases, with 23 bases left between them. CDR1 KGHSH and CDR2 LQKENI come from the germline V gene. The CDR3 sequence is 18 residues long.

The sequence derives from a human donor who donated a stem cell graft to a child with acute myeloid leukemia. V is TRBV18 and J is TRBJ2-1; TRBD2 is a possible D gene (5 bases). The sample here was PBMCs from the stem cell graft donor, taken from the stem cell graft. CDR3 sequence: CASSPPLVGLGPNNEQFF. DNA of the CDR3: TGTGCCAGCTCACCTCCTTTGGTCGGACTTGGTCCGAACAATGAGCAGTTCTTC.